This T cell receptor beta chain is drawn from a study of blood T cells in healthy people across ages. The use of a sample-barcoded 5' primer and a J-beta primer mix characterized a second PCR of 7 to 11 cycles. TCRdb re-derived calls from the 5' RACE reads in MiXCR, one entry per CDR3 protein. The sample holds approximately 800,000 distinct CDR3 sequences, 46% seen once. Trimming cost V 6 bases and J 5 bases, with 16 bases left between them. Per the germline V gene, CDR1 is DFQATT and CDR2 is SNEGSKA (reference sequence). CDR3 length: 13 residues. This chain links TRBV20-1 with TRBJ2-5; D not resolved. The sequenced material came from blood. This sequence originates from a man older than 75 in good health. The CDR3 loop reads CSAKRLPEETQYF. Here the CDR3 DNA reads TGCAGTGCCAAGAGACTCCCGGAGGAGACCCAGTACTTC.